This note documents a single TCR beta chain sequence. Its antigen is unknown. This specimen belongs to a study of T cell responses to AZD1222 COVID-19 vaccine. Study outcomes and limitations: Donors were mostly white British, more females; clonal diversity possibly underestimated.

J lost 4 bases, V lost 6 bases, and 7 bases had no gene match. The CDR3 totals 15 residues. The germline V gene encodes CDR1 WSHSY and CDR2 SAAADI. Generated by immunoSEQ multiplex PCR, the TCRdb table keeps only in-frame clones and is missing some. The table includes 90,000 to 110,000 clones, around nine tenths detected once. The chain combines TRBV10-2 with TRBJ2-3; the match to TRBD2 covers 10 bases. The source material was peripheral blood, sampled on day 0 of AZD1222 vaccination. The clonotype originates from an adult in good health. The CDR3 bases are TGCGCCAGCAGGGACAGCGGGACTAGCGCAGATACGCAGTATTTT. This sequence encodes CASRDSGTSADTQYF.